These 29 T cell receptor beta chains were sequenced from one sample in a study of cytomegalovirus exposure and HLA in healthy donors. Method: immunoSEQ multiplex PCR; TCRdb's copy keeps in-frame clones and lacks some. The sample lists about 64,000 clones; around 88% were seen once. The sample comprised PBMCs. Every receptor here comes from a woman between 18 and 29 years old in good health and CMV-seronegative.

This clone occurred a few times. V and J are TRBV9 and TRBJ2-3; a weak D match, TRBD2 (6 bases). V was trimmed by 0 bases and J by 4 bases, leaving 12 bases between them. This CDR3 contains 15 residues. Looked up from germline, CDR1 is SGDLS and CDR2 is YYNGEE. The CDR3 DNA is TGTGCCAGCAGCGTAGGAGGCGGGGCCTCAGATACGCAGTATTTT. The encoded protein is CASSVGGGASDTQYF. Combining the CDR3 with reference TRBV9 and TRBJ2-3 gives the whole variable domain DSGVTQTPKHLITATGQRVTLRCSPRSGDLSVYWYQQSLDQGLQFLIQYYNGEERAKGNILERFSAQQFPDLHSELNLSSLELGDSALYFCASSVGGGASDTQYFGPGTRLTVL.

This sequence joins TRBV28 and TRBJ1-3; 9 nucleotides line up with TRBD1. Trimming took 6 bases from V and 3 from J; bases not matched to a gene: 9. The germline V gene encodes CDR1 MDHEN and CDR2 SYDVKM. The CDR3 is 16 residues long. CDR3 region: CASSYGGQGIGNTIYF. CDR3 coding DNA: TGTGCCAGCAGCTACGGCGGACAGGGGATTGGAAACACCATATATTTT. Filled out from reference TRBV28 and TRBJ1-3, the complete variable domain reads DVKVTQSSRYLVKRTGEKVFLECVQDMDHENMFWYRQDPGLGLRLIYFSYDVKMKEKGDIPEGYSVSREKKERFSLILESASTNQTSMYLCASSYGGQGIGNTIYFGEGSWLTVV.

The chain employs TRBV9 and TRBJ2-2; D unresolved. Trimming removed 0 bases from V and 7 bases from J, with 16 bases in between. Per germline, CDR1 SGDLS and CDR2 YYNGEE. The length of the CDR3 is 16 residues. The CDR3 coding sequence is TGTGCCAGCAGCGTAGAGTCGATCGGGTTCGGCGGGGAGCTGTTTTTT. Protein product: CASSVESIGFGGELFF. Supplemented by reference TRBV9 and TRBJ2-2, the full variable domain reads DSGVTQTPKHLITATGQRVTLRCSPRSGDLSVYWYQQSLDQGLQFLIQYYNGEERAKGNILERFSAQQFPDLHSELNLSSLELGDSALYFCASSVESIGFGGELFFGEGSRLTVL.

This rearrangement joins TRBV10-1 to TRBJ2-5, with D hard to call. The length of the CDR3 is 11 residues. Germline values: CDR1 WNHNN, CDR2 SYGVQD (reference sequence). Trimming removed 9 bases from V and 2 bases from J, with 7 bases in between. The CDR3 here is CASVGQETQYF. The CDR3 nucleotides read TGCGCCAGTGTCGGGCAAGAGACCCAGTACTTC.

This clone appeared a single time. The chain joins TRBV28 to TRBJ2-1, with TRBD2 identical over 10 bases. Per germline, CDR1 MDHEN and CDR2 SYDVKM. V shed 3 bases, J shed 5 bases, and the junction held 1 base outside the gene matches. CDR3 length: 14 residues. The CDR3 region has the DNA TGTGCCAGCAGTTTTCTAGCGGGGGACAATGAGCAGTTCTTC. Translating gives CASSFLAGDNEQFF.

The rearrangement uses TRBV15 and TRBJ2-1; D is possibly TRBD2 (6 bases). Germline V gene lookup returns CDR1 LNHNV and CDR2 YYDKDF (reference sequence). This CDR3 spans 15 amino acids. Trimming removed 4 bases at V and 4 bases at J, with 14 bases between. DNA of the CDR3: TGTGCCACCAGCAAAAAGTCTAGCGAGTACAATGAGCAGTTCTTC. Protein sequence: CATSKKSSEYNEQFF.

This sequence joins TRBV7-2 and TRBJ1-4; 9 bases are shared with TRBD1. Germline V lookup: CDR1 SGHTA, CDR2 FQGNSA. The CDR3 extends over 19 amino acids. Trimming cost V 1 base and J 0 bases; bases outside gene matches: 9. CDR3 nucleotides: TGTGCCAGCAGCTTAGACGGGACAGGGATCCTCACAACTAATGAAAAACTGTTTTTT. This sequence encodes CASSLDGTGILTTNEKLFF.

The CDR3 DNA follows: TGTGCCAGCAGGGGGACAGGAAGCTACGAGCAGTACTTC. It yields the protein CASRGTGSYEQYF. The chain uses TRBV6-1 and TRBJ2-7; 8 nucleotides agree with TRBD1. V dropped 6 bases and J dropped 3; count of bases not matched to a gene: 4. Germline CDR1 reads MNHNS; CDR2 reads SASEGT. The CDR3 consists of 13 residues.

In its sample, this clone was seen once. The rearrangement uses TRBV9 and TRBJ2-1, with 7 nucleotides matching TRBD2. CDR1 and CDR2 (germline): SGDLS, YYNGEE. CDR3 length: 16 residues. V was clipped by 1 base and J by 6 bases; unmatched bases: 10. In nucleotides, the CDR3 is TGTGCCAGCAGCGTAAGAGGGGACTACGAGACCAATGAGCAGTTCTTC. As protein: CASSVRGDYETNEQFF. Full variable domain (missing parts from reference TRBV9 and TRBJ2-1): DSGVTQTPKHLITATGQRVTLRCSPRSGDLSVYWYQQSLDQGLQFLIQYYNGEERAKGNILERFSAQQFPDLHSELNLSSLELGDSALYFCASSVRGDYETNEQFFGPGTRLTVL.

This clone was found many times. V and J are TRBV30 and TRBJ1-5; 8 nucleotides align to TRBD1. The V and J ends lost 0 bases and 1 base, in that order; junction bases with no gene match: 20. Germline V gene lookup returns CDR1 GTSNPN and CDR2 SVGIG (reference sequence). The CDR3 loop spans 21 amino acids. The CDR3 DNA reads as TGTGCCTGGAGTGTACCGTTCGAATGGCAGGGGGCAGGTAGCAGCAATCAGCCCCAGCATTTT. Translation gives CAWSVPFEWQGAGSSNQPQHF.

The chain uses TRBV27 and TRBJ1-5; 8 bases match TRBD1. The CDR3 extends over 17 amino acids. Germline CDR1 is MNHEY and CDR2 is SMNVEV (reference sequence). The junction had 13 bases not matched to a gene; V was cut back by 2 bases and J by 7 bases. The CDR3 DNA sequence: TGTGCCAGCAGTTTAATAGGACAGGGTCTTTCTCGGCAGCCCCAGCATTTT. Residues: CASSLIGQGLSRQPQHF.

The chain joins TRBV5-4 to TRBJ2-4, with 10 bases matching TRBD1. Germline-derived CDR1 and CDR2 are SGHNT and YYREEE (reference sequence). V was clipped by 1 base and J by 6 bases; unmatched bases: 1. The CDR3 has 14 amino acids. This CDR3 reads CASSLWDRGNIQYF. CDR3 DNA: TGTGCCAGCAGCTTGTGGGACAGGGGAAACATTCAGTACTTC.

This chain uses TRBV7-2 with TRBJ1-5, with D possibly matching TRBD1 (5 bases). In germline, CDR1 is SGHTA, CDR2 FQGNSA. V dropped 1 base and J dropped 0 bases, with 7 bases sitting between them. The CDR3 spans 15 residues. Here the CDR3 reads CASSLGRDSNQPQHF. CDR3 nucleotide sequence: TGTGCCAGCAGCTTAGGCAGGGATAGCAATCAGCCCCAGCATTTT.

The V and J genes are TRBV5-7 and TRBJ2-7, with a tentative D call TRBD1 (6 bases). TRBV5-7 belongs to the ORF category, with a function that is uncertain. Trimming left V 4 bases short and J 2 bases short, with 13 bases between. This CDR3 is 14 amino acids long. CDR3 sequence: CASSVTGIPYEQYF. The CDR3 nucleotides are TGTGCCAGCAGCGTCACAGGGATCCCCTACGAGCAGTACTTC.

This clone was recorded a few times. V and J are TRBV10-2 and TRBJ1-1; D gene ambiguous. Germline lookup yields CDR1 WSHSY and CDR2 SAAADI. The ends were cut back, 6 bases at V and 6 bases at J, with 14 bases in the middle. CDR3 length: 13 residues. This CDR3 reads CASRGGEPSEAFF. In DNA form, the CDR3 reads TGCGCCAGCAGGGGTGGGGAGCCGTCTGAAGCTTTCTTT.

The chain links TRBV28 to TRBJ2-7, with 10 bases matching TRBD2. This CDR3 is 16 amino acids long. CDR1 MDHEN and CDR2 SYDVKM come from the germline V gene. With 2 bases clipped from V and 2 bases from J, the junction kept 6 bases outside the gene matches. The CDR3 DNA follows: TGTGCCAGCAGTTTAGGGCTAGCGGGGGAAGCCTACGAGCAGTACTTC. It specifies CASSLGLAGEAYEQYF.

This sequence joins TRBV27 and TRBJ2-7; D possibly corresponds to TRBD1 (5 bases). The germline V gene has CDR1 MNHEY and CDR2 SMNVEV (reference sequence). CDR3 length: 17 residues. Trimming removed 4 bases at V and 3 bases at J, with 22 bases between. CDR3: CASSSLTDSTTSYEQYF. In DNA form, the CDR3 reads TGTGCCAGCAGTTCTTTAACTGACAGTACAACGAGCTACGAGCAGTACTTC.

This clone showed up just once. The rearrangement uses TRBV9 and TRBJ2-3, with 9 bases fitting TRBD2. CDR3 size: 16 residues. The germline V gene encodes CDR1 SGDLS and CDR2 YYNGEE. V dropped 0 bases and J dropped 4; count of bases not matched to a gene: 6. This CDR3 is CASSVDGGGAADTQYF. The CDR3 region has the DNA TGTGCCAGCAGCGTAGATGGCGGGGGGGCTGCAGATACGCAGTATTTT.

The chain couples TRBV10-3 to TRBJ2-3, with 10 nucleotides matching TRBD2. Germline V CDR1 and CDR2: ENHRY, SYGVKD. Trimming at V came to 3 bases and at J to 2 bases, leaving 5 bases not matched to a gene. This CDR3 has 16 residues. The CDR3 here is CAISDRLAGVTDTQYF. In DNA form, the CDR3 reads TGTGCCATCAGTGATCGACTAGCGGGTGTCACAGATACGCAGTATTTT.

This chain's CDR3 is CASSRDRRAYNEQFF. The CDR3 nucleotides read TGCGCCAGCAGCCGAGACAGGCGAGCCTACAATGAGCAGTTCTTC. The chain carries TRBV4-1 and TRBJ2-1; maybe TRBD1 (6 bases). V was pared by 4 bases and J by 2 bases, with 12 bases between. The CDR3 loop spans 15 amino acids. Germline V gene data show CDR1 as MGHRA and CDR2 as YSYEKL.

The gene calls are TRBV18 and TRBJ2-5; weak D call: TRBD2 (5 bases). Germline V gene sequence: CDR1 KGHSH, CDR2 LQKENI. The V gene lost 6 bases and the J gene lost 4 bases, with 18 bases spanning the gap. The CDR3 consists of 15 residues. The CDR3 loop is CASSLSLGGRETQYF. The CDR3, as DNA: TGTGCCAGCTCCCTCAGTCTAGGAGGTCGAGAGACCCAGTACTTC.

This chain uses TRBV15 with TRBJ1-3; tentatively, D is TRBD1 (5 bases). Germline V gene data show CDR1 as LNHNV and CDR2 as YYDKDF (reference sequence). The V end lost 0 bases, the J end lost 0 bases, and 12 bases lay between the germline ends. The CDR3 is 17 amino acids. The CDR3 spells CATSRDKGQGSGNTIYF. CDR3 bases: TGTGCCACCAGCAGAGATAAAGGGCAGGGCTCTGGAAACACCATATATTTT.

The V and J genes are TRBV19 and TRBJ2-1; 10 bases align to TRBD2. The CDR3 sequence is 15 residues long. J lost 5 bases, V lost 8 bases, and 9 bases had no gene match. Germline V CDR1 and CDR2: LNHDA, SQIVND (reference sequence). This chain's CDR3 is CASGEGSGGDNEQFF. CDR3 coding DNA: TGTGCCAGTGGGGAGGGGAGCGGGGGGGACAATGAGCAGTTCTTC. Supplemented by reference TRBV19 and TRBJ2-1, the full variable domain reads DGGITQSPKYLFRKEGQNVTLSCEQNLNHDAMYWYRQDPGQGLRLIYYSQIVNDFQKGDIAEGYSVSREKKESFPLTVTSAQKNPTAFYLCASGEGSGGDNEQFFGPGTRLTVL.

As regards this clone: Other DNA sequences in the sample encode the same CDR3. The V and J genes are TRBV5-1 and TRBJ2-1; 10 bases match TRBD2. The CDR3 is 15 residues long. CDR1 and CDR2 from the germline V gene are SGHRS and YFSETQ. V lost 0 bases and J lost 7; bases outside the gene matches: 4. The CDR3 nucleotides are TGCGCCAGCAGCTTGGGTGCTAGCGGGAGTAATGAGCAGTTCTTC. Translation gives CASSLGASGSNEQFF. Full variable domain (rest looked up from reference TRBV5-1 and TRBJ2-1): KAGVTQTPRYLIKTRGQQVTLSCSPISGHRSVSWYQQTPGQGLQFLFEYFSETQRNKGNFPGRFSGRQFSNSRSEMNVSTLELGDSALYLCASSLGASGSNEQFFGPGTRLTVL.

V usage is TRBV11-2 and J usage is TRBJ1-4; 11 bases are shared with TRBD1. With 6 bases clipped from V and 8 bases from J, the junction kept 8 bases outside the gene matches. The CDR3 consists of 15 residues. Looked up from germline, CDR1 is SGHAT and CDR2 is FQNNGV. The CDR3 spells CASRRPGQGGEKLFF. The CDR3 bases are TGTGCCAGCAGGCGCCCGGGACAGGGGGGGGAAAAACTGTTTTTT.

The rearrangement links TRBV7-2 to TRBJ2-5; 10 bases align to TRBD2. In germline, CDR1 is SGHTA, CDR2 FQGNSA. The ends lost 3 bases at V and 7 bases at J; junction bases unmatched: 8. The CDR3 consists of 15 residues. For the CDR3, the DNA is TGTGCCAGCAGCTTGATGAGCGGGGGGGGGCGGACCCAGTACTTC. This translates into CASSLMSGGGRTQYF.

As for this clone: At one end the junction does not follow the germline gene, possibly because of a read error. The genes are TRBV18 and TRBJ2-7, with a possible D match to TRBD2 (6 bases). Germline loops: CDR1 KGHSH, CDR2 LQKENI. The CDR3 has 12 amino acids. DNA of the CDR3: TGTGCCAGCTCACCATTGGACGGGACTCCCCACTTC. It specifies CASSPLDGTPHF.

The chain is built from TRBV14 and TRBJ2-7, with TRBD1 identical over 11 bases. J lost 5 bases, V lost 3 bases, and 6 bases had no gene match. Germline CDR1 reads SGHDN; CDR2 reads FVKESK. CDR3 length: 15 amino acids. The CDR3: CASSQPGQGDDEQYF. The CDR3 nucleotides read TGTGCCAGCAGCCAGCCGGGACAGGGGGACGACGAGCAGTACTTC.

The V gene is TRBV10-3, the J gene TRBJ1-1; 8 bases fit TRBD1. The germline CDR1 and CDR2 sequences are ENHRY and SYGVKD. The CDR3 extends over 14 amino acids. V shed 3 bases and J 6 bases; nucleotides not matched to a gene: 6. CDR3 DNA: TGTGCCATCAGTGATTTGAACAGGGGGGCTGAAGCTTTCTTT. Translated, it gives CAISDLNRGAEAFF.